These 30 T cell receptor beta chains originate from one sample sequenced in a study of T-cell reconstitution after alpha-beta-depleted transplantation in children. The authors prepared the TCRbeta library with unique molecular identifiers. In TCRdb, the PCR reads were re-called with MiXCR into one record per CDR3 protein. The sample has some 550,000 distinct CDR3 sequences; about 17% are singletons. The sequences come from PBMCs from the stem cell graft donor, collected from the stem cell graft. Every receptor here comes from a human donor who donated a stem cell graft to a child with acute lymphoblastic leukemia.

The V and J genes are TRBV19 and TRBJ2-1, with 9 bases identical to TRBD1. V lost 5 bases to trimming and J lost 8 bases; unmatched junction nucleotides: 4. The CDR3 has 13 amino acids. Germline values: CDR1 LNHDA, CDR2 SQIVND (reference sequence). The CDR3 protein is CASSPRTGDEQFF. The CDR3 DNA reads TGTGCCAGTAGTCCCCGGACAGGGGATGAGCAGTTCTTC. The full variable domain, completed using reference TRBV19 and TRBJ2-1, is DGGITQSPKYLFRKEGQNVTLSCEQNLNHDAMYWYRQDPGQGLRLIYYSQIVNDFQKGDIAEGYSVSREKKESFPLTVTSAQKNPTAFYLCASSPRTGDEQFFGPGTRLTVL.

This clonotype has more than one count but fewer than ten. V gene TRBV29-1 combines with J gene TRBJ1-2; D perhaps matches TRBD1 (5 bases). The germline V gene has CDR1 SQVTM and CDR2 ANQGSEA. Trimming removed 5 bases at V and 8 bases at J, with 12 bases between. The CDR3 runs 11 residues. The CDR3 DNA is TGCAGCGTTTCCCGGACACAAGGCTACACCTTC. Amino acids: CSVSRTQGYTF.

This clonotype was counted between two and nine times. This chain connects TRBV6-5 to TRBJ2-7; TRBD1 aligns across 11 bases. Trimming at V came to 7 bases and at J to 3 bases, leaving 5 bases not matched to a gene. This CDR3 has 14 amino acids. The germline V gene has CDR1 MNHEY and CDR2 SVGAGI. Written as DNA, the CDR3 is TGTGCCAGCATTACCGGGACAGGGGGCTACGAGCAGTACTTC. Its protein product is CASITGTGGYEQYF.

This clonotype was observed a handful of times. This rearrangement joins TRBV12-3 or TRBV12-4 to TRBJ1-4; tentative D call: TRBD1 (5 bases). Between the trimmed V and J ends, which lost 3 bases and 8 bases, there was a span of 16 bases. This CDR3 contains 15 residues. The chain's CDR3 is CASSFSTGDGEKLFF. For the CDR3, the DNA is TGTGCCAGCAGTTTCTCTACGGGGGACGGGGAAAAACTGTTTTTT.

This clonotype showed up just a few times. The chain has TRBV5-6 and TRBJ2-6; D is uncertain. Germline V gives CDR1 SGHDT, CDR2 YYEEEE. Deletions cut 1 base from V and 4 bases from J, with 9 bases between. The CDR3 extends over 15 amino acids. CDR3 residues: CASSLWLTGANVLTF. The CDR3 nucleotides read TGTGCCAGCAGCTTGTGGTTAACGGGGGCCAACGTCCTGACTTTC.

The chain carries TRBV5-1 and TRBJ2-7; D uncertain. Germline-derived CDR1 and CDR2 are SGHRS and YFSETQ. Trimming stripped 2 bases from V and 5 bases from J, with 14 bases between. CDR3 length: 14 residues. The CDR3 spells CASSFGSQANEQYF. The CDR3 DNA follows: TGCGCCAGCAGCTTCGGGTCCCAGGCAAACGAGCAGTACTTC.

V usage is TRBV6-5 and J usage is TRBJ1-2, with D perhaps TRBD1 (6 bases). V was pared by 0 bases and J by 4 bases, with 9 bases between. In germline, CDR1 is MNHEY, CDR2 SVGAGI. The CDR3 is made up of 14 amino acids. CDR3 in amino acids: CASSYSEGGYGYTF. CDR3 sequence (DNA): TGTGCCAGCAGTTACTCGGAGGGGGGCTATGGCTACACCTTC.

The sample holds a few counts of this clonotype. The chain recombines TRBV29-1 with TRBJ2-7, with D unclear. The ends were cut back, 4 bases at V and 4 bases at J, with 11 bases in the middle. In germline, CDR1 is SQVTM, CDR2 ANQGSEA. This CDR3 has 12 amino acids. DNA for the CDR3: TGCAGCGTTGCGGACCTCTGGTACGAGCAGTACTTC. As protein: CSVADLWYEQYF.

This clonotype was detected only a few times. V usage is TRBV5-4 and J usage is TRBJ2-1; 7 nucleotides line up with TRBD2. Germline CDR1 is SGHNT and CDR2 is YYREEE (reference sequence). Trimming at V came to 7 bases and at J to 7 bases, leaving 2 bases not matched to a gene. This CDR3 contains 11 residues. The CDR3 DNA is TGTGCCAGCCTGGGGGGGAATGAGCAGTTCTTC. It codes for CASLGGNEQFF.

This rearrangement joins TRBV27 to TRBJ1-4; D not resolved. Germline V lookup: CDR1 MNHEY, CDR2 SMNVEV (reference sequence). CDR3 length equals 15 residues. Trimming removed 4 bases from V and 8 bases from J, with 17 bases in between. This CDR3 reads CASSSRVETSEKLFF. As DNA, the CDR3 is TGTGCCAGCAGTTCGAGGGTAGAGACGAGCGAAAAACTGTTTTTT.

This clonotype appeared a few times. This sequence joins TRBV7-6 and TRBJ2-7, with 10 nucleotides matching TRBD2. Trimming at V came to 5 bases and at J to 6 bases, leaving 13 bases not matched to a gene. Germline values: CDR1 SGHVS, CDR2 FNYEAQ. The CDR3 runs to 16 residues. CDR3 sequence reads: CASSPNPGLAILEQYF. The CDR3 DNA sequence: TGTGCCAGCAGCCCGAATCCGGGACTAGCGATTCTCGAGCAGTACTTC.

This sequence joins TRBV5-1 and TRBJ2-7, with 11 nucleotides matching TRBD1. The junction had 13 bases not matched to a gene; V was cut back by 4 bases and J by 7 bases. Germline lookup yields CDR1 SGHRS and CDR2 YFSETQ. The CDR3 has 16 amino acids. This CDR3 reads CASSPGRWTGGGEQYF. The CDR3 DNA is TGCGCCAGCAGCCCTGGACGTTGGACAGGGGGCGGAGAGCAGTACTTC.

This clonotype was seen a few times. The V call is TRBV12-3 or TRBV12-4, the J call TRBJ1-5; 7 bases map to TRBD1. CDR3 length: 16 amino acids. V was pared by 5 bases and J by 2 bases, with 9 bases of the junction left unmatched. CDR3 DNA sequence: TGTGCCAGCAGTACAAACAGGGGATATGGCAATCAGCCCCAGCATTTT. Its protein product is CASSTNRGYGNQPQHF.

The chain joins TRBV25-1 to TRBJ2-1; D is unclear. Trimming removed 7 bases at V and 13 bases at J, with 14 bases between. The CDR3 runs 11 residues. The germline CDR1 and CDR2 sequences are MGHDK and SYGVNS. CDR3: CASIQEGPQFF. The CDR3 DNA reads as TGTGCCAGCATCCAGGAAGGCCCTCAGTTCTTC.

This clonotype has a count of ten or more. This chain uses TRBV20-1 with TRBJ1-5; the D gene is possibly TRBD1 (6 bases). CDR1 and CDR2 from the germline V gene are DFQATT and SNEGSKA (reference sequence). The CDR3 consists of 14 residues. The V end was cut by 7 bases, the J end by 0 bases, with 13 bases between. CDR3 residues: CSVRDNNSNQPQHF. The CDR3 bases are TGCAGTGTTAGGGACAACAATAGCAATCAGCCCCAGCATTTT.

This sequence joins TRBV7-9 and TRBJ2-1; D not resolved. The CDR3 is 14 residues long. Trimming took off 4 bases at V and 6 bases at J, with 13 bases between the two ends. Germline V gene sequence: CDR1 SEHNR, CDR2 FQNEAQ (reference sequence). The CDR3 DNA sequence: TGTGCCAGCAGCTCCCCCCTAAATGTCAATGAGCAGTTCTTC. Translating gives CASSSPLNVNEQFF.

The chain combines TRBV7-6 with TRBJ1-3, with D possibly TRBD1 on 5 matching bases. CDR1 SGHVS and CDR2 FNYEAQ come from the germline V gene. V was shortened by 5 bases and J by 0 bases, with 11 bases between the two germline ends. The CDR3 extends over 15 amino acids. CDR3 nucleotide sequence: TGTGCCAGCAGCGCCGGGACGGTCTCTGGAAACACCATATATTTT. Amino acid sequence: CASSAGTVSGNTIYF.

The V call is TRBV6-1, the J call TRBJ2-7; D perhaps matches TRBD1 (6 bases). V was trimmed by 8 bases and J by 0 bases, leaving 11 bases between them. Per the germline V gene, CDR1 is MNHNS and CDR2 is SASEGT. The CDR3 sequence is 13 residues long. The CDR3 coding sequence is TGTGCCAGCCGGACAGCTCCCTCCTACGAGCAGTACTTC. Amino acid sequence: CASRTAPSYEQYF.

This clonotype came up a few times. The genes are TRBV6-5 and TRBJ2-7; D ambiguous. Trimming pared 4 bases from V and 5 bases from J, leaving 12 bases between. The CDR3 covers 13 residues. The V gene's germline CDR1 is MNHEY and CDR2 SVGAGI. The CDR3 nucleotides are TGTGCCAGCAGTTCCTCCGTTGGGGACGAGCAGTACTTC. Protein: CASSSSVGDEQYF.

The rearrangement uses TRBV5-4 and TRBJ1-2, with D possibly being TRBD1 (6 bases). The CDR3 runs 14 residues. Trimming removed 5 bases from V and 0 bases from J, with 11 bases in between. Germline CDR1 SGHNT, CDR2 YYREEE (reference sequence). The CDR3 DNA follows: TGTGCCAGCAGTGGGGGGGCTTCTAACTATGGCTACACCTTC. It specifies CASSGGASNYGYTF.

This clonotype turned up a few times. The chain couples TRBV3-1 to TRBJ2-2, with D maybe TRBD2 (5 bases). The CDR3 is made up of 18 amino acids. Trimming removed 6 bases at V and 0 bases at J, with 20 bases between. Germline loops: CDR1 LGHDT, CDR2 YNNKEL (reference sequence). The DNA for the CDR3 is TGTGCCAGCAGTTGGAGGAGCTTATCCCCCCCGAACACCGGGGAGCTGTTTTTT. Its translation: CASSWRSLSPPNTGELFF.

This clonotype was recorded a few times. The rearrangement uses TRBV7-3 and TRBJ1-6; tentatively, D is TRBD1 (5 bases). The CDR3 extends over 15 amino acids. CDR1 is SGHTA and CDR2 is FQGTGA in the germline V gene. With 3 bases removed from V and 9 bases from J, the gap between germline ends came to 15 bases. CDR3 residues: CASSFEAVGTSPLHF. In DNA, the CDR3 is TGTGCCAGCAGCTTTGAGGCCGTCGGGACTTCACCCCTCCACTTT.

This chain uses TRBV20-1 with TRBJ2-1; TRBD2 matches at 13 bases. Unmatched junction bases numbered 4, after V lost 5 bases and J lost 9 bases. Germline V gene sequence: CDR1 DFQATT, CDR2 SNEGSKA (reference sequence). The CDR3 has 13 residues. The chain's CDR3 is CSARTSGSPEQFF. CDR3 nucleotide sequence: TGCAGTGCTCGGACTAGCGGGAGTCCTGAGCAGTTCTTC.

In its sample, this clonotype was seen a few times. This CDR3 is CSARGLAGAYNEQFF. As DNA, the CDR3 is TGCAGTGCTAGAGGGTTAGCGGGGGCATACAATGAGCAGTTCTTC. The chain has TRBV20-1 and TRBJ2-1; 9 positions match TRBD2. The V and J ends lost 1 base and 4 bases, in that order; junction bases with no gene match: 5. The germline V gene has CDR1 DFQATT and CDR2 SNEGSKA (reference sequence). The CDR3 spans 15 residues.

This chain uses TRBV12-3 or TRBV12-4 with TRBJ2-3; TRBD2 aligns across 7 bases. The CDR3 length is 14 residues. Trimming at V came to 7 bases and at J to 2 bases, leaving 6 bases not matched to a gene. CDR3: CASNRAGLTDTQYF. In DNA form, the CDR3 reads TGTGCCAGCAATAGAGCGGGGCTCACAGATACGCAGTATTTT.

This clonotype showed up just a few times. The chain carries TRBV5-6 and TRBJ2-1; the D is unclear. The CDR3 is made up of 16 amino acids. The V end was cut by 0 bases, the J end by 3 bases, with 13 bases between. Looked up from germline, CDR1 is SGHDT and CDR2 is YYEEEE. For the CDR3, the DNA is TGTGCCAGCAGCTTGGCCAATCGGATGCTCTACAATGAGCAGTTCTTC. It yields the protein CASSLANRMLYNEQFF.

The chain links TRBV20-1 to TRBJ1-5, with 7 bases lining up with TRBD1. CDR3 length: 15 amino acids. The trim removed 6 bases at V and 0 bases at J, leaving 8 bases unmatched. Germline V gene data show CDR1 as DFQATT and CDR2 as SNEGSKA (reference sequence). The DNA for the CDR3 is TGCAGTGCCGCCAGGGGGGTTTATAGCAATCAGCCCCAGCATTTT. This translates into CSAARGVYSNQPQHF.

V is TRBV18 and J is TRBJ2-5; 14 bases agree with TRBD2. After removal of 6 bases from V and 1 base from J, the junction contained 10 bases not matched to a gene. The CDR3 is 18 amino acids. Germline V CDR1 and CDR2: KGHSH, LQKENI. The CDR3 coding sequence is TGTGCCAGCTCTTCCTCCCCTGGACTAGCGGGAGGCCAAGAGACCCAGTACTTC. Protein sequence: CASSSSPGLAGGQETQYF.

The V and J genes are TRBV12-3 or TRBV12-4 and TRBJ2-1; 14 positions match TRBD2. The CDR3 spans 18 residues. With V trimmed by 7 bases and J by 3 bases, 11 bases remained unmatched. DNA of the CDR3: TGTGCCAGCACCGTGGGACTAGCGGGAGTGCGGGGCTACAATGAGCAGTTCTTC. It encodes CASTVGLAGVRGYNEQFF.

This clonotype was recorded many times. This chain joins TRBV4-2 and TRBJ1-1; D is undetermined. Germline V gene data show CDR1 as LGHNA and CDR2 as YNFKEQ. The V and J ends lost 3 bases and 5 bases respectively, with 4 bases between them. This CDR3 has 11 residues. The CDR3 loop is CASSHLTEAFF. CDR3 bases: TGTGCCAGCAGCCATTTGACTGAAGCTTTCTTT.